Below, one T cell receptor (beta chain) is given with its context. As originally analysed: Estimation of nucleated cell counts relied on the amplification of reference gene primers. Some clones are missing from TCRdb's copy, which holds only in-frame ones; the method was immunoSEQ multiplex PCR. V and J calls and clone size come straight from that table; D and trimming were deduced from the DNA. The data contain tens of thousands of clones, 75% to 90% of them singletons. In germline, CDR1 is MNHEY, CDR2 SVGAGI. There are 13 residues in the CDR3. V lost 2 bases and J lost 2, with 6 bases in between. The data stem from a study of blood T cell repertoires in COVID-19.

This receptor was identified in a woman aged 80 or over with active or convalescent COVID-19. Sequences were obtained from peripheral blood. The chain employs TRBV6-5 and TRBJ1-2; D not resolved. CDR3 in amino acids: CASSYGLNYGYTF. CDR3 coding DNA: TGTGCCAGCAGTTACGGCTTAAACTATGGCTACACCTTC.